The 10 T cell receptor beta chains given below trace back to one sample, sequenced in a study of metastatic and nonmetastatic thyroid tumors. Ahead of thyroid surgery, no patient had received treatment of any kind. TCRdb re-processed the PCR reads through MiXCR. The sample lists about 14,000 clones, roughly 4% occurring once. Sequencing was done on a sample of tumor tissue. Receptors originate from a female donor with papillary thyroid cancer or a benign thyroid nodule (not recorded which). Some clones in this sample may be carry-over from other donors' samples.

The chain carries TRBV7-9 and TRBJ2-5; D is uncertain. The V gene's germline CDR1 is SEHNR and CDR2 FQNEAQ (reference sequence). The length of the CDR3 is 13 residues. The V and J ends lost 5 bases and 1 base respectively, with 8 bases between them. CDR3 DNA: TGTGCCAGCAGCGCAGACACCCAAGAGACCCAGTACTTC. Protein: CASSADTQETQYF.

Only a few counts were recorded for this clone. The rearrangement uses TRBV28 and TRBJ1-1; D perhaps matches TRBD1 (6 bases). Germline V gene lookup returns CDR1 MDHEN and CDR2 SYDVKM. The CDR3 runs 15 residues. V was clipped by 2 bases and J by 0 bases, with 10 bases between them. Written as DNA, the CDR3 is TGTGCCAGCAGTTTACAGGGGTGGATGAACACTGAAGCTTTCTTT. Protein product: CASSLQGWMNTEAFF.

The chain joins TRBV5-1 to TRBJ2-2, with 10 bases matching TRBD2. This CDR3 has 17 amino acids. The V and J ends lost 3 bases and 0 bases, in that order; junction bases with no gene match: 5. In germline, CDR1 is SGHRS, CDR2 YFSETQ. The CDR3 region is CASSSHSGGTNTGELFF. Here the CDR3 DNA reads TGCGCCAGCAGCTCCCATAGCGGGGGGACGAACACCGGGGAGCTGTTTTTT.

This clone was counted only a few times. The chain has TRBV12-3 or TRBV12-4 and TRBJ1-2; TRBD1 is a possible D gene (6 bases). This CDR3 has 13 amino acids. The V end was cut by 6 bases, the J end by 2 bases, with 10 bases between. The DNA for the CDR3 is TGTGCCAGCAGCGGAGGGGGGAACTATGGCTACACCTTC. Encoded protein: CASSGGGNYGYTF.

This clone has just a few counts. V gene TRBV27 combines with J gene TRBJ2-7; D is unclear. The CDR3 is 15 residues long. The germline V gene has CDR1 MNHEY and CDR2 SMNVEV (reference sequence). V gave up 5 bases and J gave up 0 bases, with 14 bases separating them. The CDR3: CASSTTTAISYEQYF. The CDR3 DNA sequence: TGTGCCAGCAGTACTACGACTGCGATCTCCTACGAGCAGTACTTC.

The chain employs TRBV24-1 and TRBJ1-2, with D unresolved. Between the trimmed V and J ends, which lost 3 bases and 5 bases, there was a span of 9 bases. Germline V gene sequence: CDR1 KGHDR, CDR2 SFDVKD. The CDR3 is 13 residues long. The CDR3: CATSDPLVYGYTF. In DNA, the CDR3 is TGTGCCACCAGTGATCCCCTCGTATATGGCTACACCTTC.

As concerns this clone: One end of the junction does not line up with germline, which may come from a read error. The chain employs TRBV7-6 and TRBJ2-6, with D perhaps assigned TRBD1 or TRBD2 (5 bases each). The CDR3 length is 18 residues. CDR1 is SGHVS, CDR2 FNYEAQ, per germline. This chain's CDR3 is CASSSDPGPRSAANVLTF. The CDR3, as DNA: TGTGCCAGCAGCTCCGACCCGGGGCCCCGCTCTGCGGCCAACGTCCTGACTTTC.

The CDR3 region has the DNA TGTGCCAGCGGCGGGGGACCCGGTAGTGGCTACACCTTC. Its translation is CASGGGPGSGYTF. The gene calls are TRBV6-1 and TRBJ1-2, with D possibly matching TRBD1 (5 bases). V was shortened by 8 bases and J by 7 bases, with 17 bases between the two germline ends. Germline-derived CDR1 and CDR2 are MNHNS and SASEGT. CDR3 length: 13 amino acids.

This chain connects TRBV28 to TRBJ1-2; D is unclear. CDR3 length: 15 residues. Germline CDR1 reads MDHEN; CDR2 reads SYDVKM. Trimming pared 8 bases from V and 4 bases from J, leaving 20 bases between. CDR3 sequence (DNA): TGTGCCAGCGGGAGCCCGGACGGCAAACTCTATGGCTACACCTTC. Translation: CASGSPDGKLYGYTF.

This sequence joins TRBV11-2 and TRBJ1-2; no definite D call. Trimming took off 1 base at V and 3 bases at J, with 12 bases between the two ends. Germline CDR1 reads SGHAT; CDR2 reads FQNNGV. This CDR3 contains 15 residues. The CDR3, as DNA: TGTGCCAGCAGCTTAGCGTCCGCCTCGGACTATGGCTACACCTTC. This sequence encodes CASSLASASDYGYTF.